The TCR beta chain described here comes from a study of identifying expanded T cells in peripheral blood. During the collection period, no donor immune events like infections were recorded. V gave up 5 bases and J gave up 1 base; unmatched junction bases: 6. The CDR3 totals 15 residues. Germline V gene lookup returns CDR1 LNHDA and CDR2 SQIVND (reference sequence). Study-wide results and limits: Differentially abundant clones: about 1.2 between replicates, roughly 16 at around 14 days, less than 20 at four. Clone count variance between two-week samples rose with total template count.

As to this clone: Its antigen is currently unknown.

Only in-frame clones appear in the TCRdb table, and some are missing; sequencing was by immunoSEQ multiplex PCR. The sample includes under 130,000 clones, roughly 89% of them seen just once. This TCR derives from a person aged 18 to 75 in good health. Sequenced: blood. The rearrangement joins TRBV19 to TRBJ2-5; 8 bases map to TRBD1. The CDR3 reads CASSAIDRGQETQYF. The CDR3 region has the DNA TGTGCCAGTAGTGCCATTGACAGGGGCCAAGAGACCCAGTACTTC.